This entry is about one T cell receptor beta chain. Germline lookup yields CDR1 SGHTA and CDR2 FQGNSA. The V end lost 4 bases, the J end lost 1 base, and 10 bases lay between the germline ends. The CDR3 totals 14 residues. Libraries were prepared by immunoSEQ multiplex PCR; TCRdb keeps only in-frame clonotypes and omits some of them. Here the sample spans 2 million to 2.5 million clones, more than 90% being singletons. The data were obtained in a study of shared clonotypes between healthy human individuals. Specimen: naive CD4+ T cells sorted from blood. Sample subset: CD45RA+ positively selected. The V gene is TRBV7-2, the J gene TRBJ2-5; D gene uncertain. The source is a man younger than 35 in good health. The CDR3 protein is CASSSFFFQETQYF. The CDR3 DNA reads TGTGCCAGCAGCTCGTTCTTTTTCCAAGAGACCCAGTACTTC. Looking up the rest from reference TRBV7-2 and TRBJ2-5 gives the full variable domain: GAGVSQSPSNKVTEKGKDVELRCDPISGHTALYWYRQSLGQGLEFLIYFQGNSAPDKSGLPSDRFSAERTGGSVSTLTIQRTQQEDSAVYLCASSSFFFQETQYFGPGTRLLVL.